Sequencing of this T cell receptor beta chain was carried out in a study of T cell responses to AZD1222 COVID-19 vaccine. The V end was cut by 8 bases, the J end by 7 bases, with 17 bases between. The germline gives CDR1 SEHNR, CDR2 FQNEAQ (reference sequence). The CDR3 covers 13 residues. Method: immunoSEQ multiplex PCR; TCRdb's copy keeps in-frame clones and lacks some. Among some 170,000 clones listed, roughly 88% were seen once. The input for sequencing was peripheral blood, taken 28 days after the second AZD1222 dose. The chain links TRBV7-9 to TRBJ1-1; D is uncertain. This TCR was sampled from an adult who received the AZD1222 COVID-19 vaccine. CDR3: CASGIGRVYEAFF. The CDR3 DNA is TGTGCCAGCGGGATAGGACGGGTATATGAAGCTTTCTTT.